Given below is one TCR beta chain in context. The antigen is not known. The entry originates in a study of graft-versus-host responses after intestinal transplantation. In the study overall: Multivisceral, liver-intestinal, or isolated intestinal transplants were given to recipients. All of the recipients had induction that used anti-thymocyte globulin, then tacrolimus and steroids for two to three years. General study points: Early after transplant, HvG declines were associated with peak levels of circulating GvH clones. Some patients had graft-donor T cell macrochimerism. In their allografts, the ratios of graft-versus-host to host-versus-graft T cell clones were high.

This table comes from immunoSEQ multiplex PCR, and its TCRdb copy is limited to in-frame clones, with some not included. Of about 57,000 clones in the sample, 70% to 90% were seen once. Germline CDR1 reads SGHNT; CDR2 reads YYREEE (reference sequence). J gave up 2 bases and V 0 bases, and 11 bases lay outside the gene matches. This CDR3 has 18 amino acids. The rearrangement links TRBV5-4 to TRBJ2-7, with 10 nucleotides matching TRBD2. This specimen was PBMCs, taken 26 days after transplant. This TCR derives from a human patient who received an intestinal transplant, so some T cells may come from the graft donor. CDR3 protein: CASSLGGLAIGSPYEQYF. In DNA form, the CDR3 reads TGTGCCAGCAGCTTGGGGGGACTAGCGATCGGTTCCCCCTACGAGCAGTACTTC. The full variable domain, rest sourced from reference TRBV5-4 and TRBJ2-7, is ETGVTQSPTHLIKTRGQQVTLRCSSQSGHNTVSWYQQALGQGPQFIFQYYREEENGRGNFPPRFSGLQFPNYSSELNVNALELDDSALYLCASSLGGLAIGSPYEQYFGPGTRLTVT.